This T cell receptor (beta chain) stems from a study of regulatory dendritic cells for organ transplantation. Study conclusions and caveats: Memory CD8+ clonal expansion seemed more limited with regulatory than mature dendritic cells.

Produced via immunoSEQ multiplex PCR; TCRdb's table is partial and in-frame only. The sample carries approximately 35,000 clones, around 90% recorded once. Trimming stripped 2 bases from V and 4 bases from J, with 5 bases between. From germline, CDR1 is GTSNPN and CDR2 SVGIG (reference sequence). This CDR3 has 11 residues. Note on this clone: What it binds is unknown.

This TCR was recovered from a human donor in good health. Sequenced input: naive CD4+ T cells from blood. Subset meaning: CD45RA+ naive T cells. The chain employs TRBV30 and TRBJ1-2, with no clear D. The CDR3 coding sequence is TGTGCCTGGAGTCGATCCTATGGCTACACCTTC. Protein: CAWSRSYGYTF.